This TCR beta chain was sequenced during a study of T cells in Graves' hyperthyroidism and ophthalmopathy. V lost 0 bases and J lost 7, with 8 bases in between. CDR3 size: 12 residues. Per germline, CDR1 SGHRS and CDR2 YFSETQ. The CDR3 regions of TCR beta were amplified from RNA transcripts. The HTBI primer set served for first-round RT-PCR of the TCR CDR3. TCRdb reanalysed the multiplex PCR reads using MiXCR and keeps one entry per CDR3 protein. The sample contains roughly 400,000 distinct CDR3 sequences, 20% to 30% of which appear only once. The rearrangement joins TRBV5-1 to TRBJ2-7; D is unresolved. The sample consisted of blood. The receptor's source is a man aged 50 to 60 with Graves' hyperthyroidism. CDR3 residues: CASSLGEREQYF. For the CDR3, the DNA is TGCGCCAGCAGCTTGGGAGAGAGGGAGCAGTACTTC.